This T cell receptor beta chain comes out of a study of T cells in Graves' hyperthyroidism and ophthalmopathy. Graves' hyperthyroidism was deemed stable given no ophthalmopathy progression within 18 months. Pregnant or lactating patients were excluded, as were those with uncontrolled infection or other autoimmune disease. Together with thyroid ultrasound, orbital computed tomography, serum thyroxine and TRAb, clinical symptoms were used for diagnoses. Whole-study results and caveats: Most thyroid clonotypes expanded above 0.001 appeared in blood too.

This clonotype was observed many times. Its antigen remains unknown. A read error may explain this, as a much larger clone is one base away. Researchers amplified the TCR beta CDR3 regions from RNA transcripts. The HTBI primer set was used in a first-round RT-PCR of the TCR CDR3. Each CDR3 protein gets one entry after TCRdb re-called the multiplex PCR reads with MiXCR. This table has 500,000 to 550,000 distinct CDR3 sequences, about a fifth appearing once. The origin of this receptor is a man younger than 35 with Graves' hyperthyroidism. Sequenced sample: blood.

CDR3 DNA sequence: TGTGCCGGCAGCCCCTACCTCCCCAGCTTATATGGGGAGCTGTTTTTT. Amino acid sequence: CAGSPYLPSLYGELFF. The rearrangement links TRBV12-3 or TRBV12-4 to TRBJ2-2; D is undetermined. The length of the CDR3 is 16 residues.